This T cell receptor beta chain was found in a study of cytomegalovirus exposure and HLA in healthy donors. It was with 60 Vbeta and 13 Jbeta primers that the PCR ran. TCRdb keeps only in-frame clones here, not all; method: immunoSEQ multiplex PCR. Of about 150,000 clones in the sample, around two thirds were seen once. The CDR3 runs 14 residues. Germline CDR1 reads LNHDA; CDR2 reads SQIVND (reference sequence). The V segment lost 4 bases and the J segment 5 bases; nucleotides outside the gene matches: 4. The specimen sequenced was PBMCs. The genes are TRBV19 and TRBJ1-5, with 8 bases aligning to TRBD1. This receptor was taken from a man younger than 40 in good health and CMV-seropositive. The DNA for the CDR3 is TGTGCCAGTAGTAGGCGGACAGGGCATCAGCCCCAGCATTTT. Translation gives CASSRRTGHQPQHF.